This record covers a single T cell receptor (beta chain). Produced via immunoSEQ multiplex PCR; TCRdb's table is partial and in-frame only. The sample records tens of thousands of clones, 90% being singletons. The data derive from a study of T cell changes during pregnancy in multiple sclerosis. The sequenced sample was peripheral blood, obtained in the third trimester of pregnancy. This TCR was recovered from a female donor in good health, enrolled as a control in a pregnancy study.

CDR3 amino acids: CAISALASEQFF. The CDR3 DNA reads as TGTGCCATCAGCGCTCTAGCGAGTGAGCAGTTCTTC. The J gene is TRBJ2-1, the V gene TRBV10-3; possibly TRBD2 for D (6 bases). The CDR3 consists of 12 residues. Germline V gives CDR1 ENHRY, CDR2 SYGVKD. V was trimmed by 6 bases and J by 9 bases, leaving 12 bases between them.